The present T cell receptor (beta chain) was sequenced within a study of beta chain features in type 1 diabetes (dated by TCRdb to 2017 to 2018). In terms of the full investigation: Patients and healthy donors did not differ in mean age, gender distribution, total cell number or subset yield. A total of roughly 99,000,000 sorted cells were examined across all samples, and the number of cells per subset was strongly correlated with RNA yield. In the study, recently diagnosed type 1 diabetes patients and matched healthy donors were compared on the TCRB repertoires of their sorted circulating CD4+ T cell subsets. Regulatory and stem cell-like memory subsets were isolated from only 8 patients and about 8 healthy donors, whereas naive and central memory subsets came from all 28 donors. General findings and caveats noted by the study authors: Shorter templates might be favored by PCR, yet because patient and control samples were amplified and corrected together, any such skew would affect both groups equally. Naive, central memory and regulatory TCRB repertoires appeared more similar among patients than among healthy donors. At VDJ recombination sites, patients with type 1 diabetes made fewer insertions and deleted more nucleotides, a pattern implying thymic rearrangement abnormalities. Because small numbers of individuals were included in the HLA sub-analyses, any influence of HLA type on TCRB rearrangement was left unresolved. Because cDNA rather than genomic DNA was sequenced, highly expressing activated cells could have been over-represented, although no difference in activation and CD3 levels was found between groups. In all four CD4+ subsets, TCRB CDR3 length was moderately but significantly shorter in type 1 diabetes patients.

Each donor gave one peripheral blood draw, approximately 100 mL on average, collected into heparinised tubes. Naive, central memory, regulatory and stem cell-like memory CD4+ T cells were sorted on a BD FACSAria II using a panel including CD45RO, CCR7, CD25, CD127, CD95 and CD27. Purity was above 95% for every sorted population. PBMCs were separated immediately by Lymphoprep density gradient centrifugation and were stained directly, without being cultured. So that batch effects would be minimized, each experiment stained and sorted samples in pairs, pairing one healthy donor with one patient. CDR1 and CDR2 (SGHNT, YENEEA) derive from the germline V gene. V loses 5 bases, J loses 2 bases, and the germline ends lie 14 bases apart. The CDR3 starts with the cysteine, ends with the phenylalanine, and has 15 residues. Only the CDR3 part of the read is kept: 45 bases, read in frame from the first base. The entire isolated RNA was reverse transcribed using the High Capacity cDNA Reverse Transcription Kit, and thus expressed TCRB transcripts were sequenced. Deep immunoSEQ sequencing was applied to naive, central memory and regulatory T cell samples, giving an average of around 4 million total reads per sample. After sorted cells were lysed in RLT buffer, RNA was extracted with DNase-treated RNeasy Micro or Mini kits, with the choice depending on cell number. To prevent cross-contamination, every cell subset was processed on its own, while patient and healthy donor samples were processed together. Using the immunoSEQ multiplex PCR, TCRB sequences were amplified from cDNA into 87-bp fragments spanning the CDR3 region. The amplicons were sequenced using the Illumina HiSeq platform. The authors processed their data as follows. Synthetic template baselines were used to correct PCR bias computationally, reads within Hamming distance 2 were collapsed together, and singletons that could not be merged were discarded. By aligning reads against IMGT, V, D and J genes, CDR3 length, and insertions or deletions at six rearrangement sites were assigned. Within each subset, clonotype counts were normalized to sorted cell number, after which true diversity and Gini coefficients were computed with the tcR R package. The overlap coefficient, calculated on TCRB nucleotide sequences, was used to quantify repertoire sharing. TCRdb mirrors the immuneACCESS table, restricted to in-frame sequences. Some clones are absent from its copies; in checked studies, under half trace to an unresolved V gene, and the reason for the others is unknown. The DNA was the basis for D and trimming; V, J and clone size are from that table. The sample yields 130,000 to 150,000 clones; 9.2% were counted once. The ten top clones hold around 0.63% of the sample.

To note about this clone: The antigen it recognizes is unknown. Nothing much larger sits one base from this clone, and base qualities are not available.

The rearranged segments are TRBV11-3 and TRBJ2-3, with the D segment identity uncertain. Sequenced sample: central memory CD4+ T cells from blood. The source is a young man in good health. In nucleotide form, the sequence is TGTGCCAGCAGCGCCTCCACCCGACACACAGATACGCAGTATTTT. This sequence encodes CASSASTRHTDTQYF.